This T cell receptor (beta chain) was captured in a study of PD-1 blockade in classical Hodgkin lymphoma. Study-level points and caveats: Healthy donors were reported to have higher baseline TCR diversity than newly diagnosed patients. Lower baseline TCR diversity marked trial partial responders and progressors.

Assay used: immunoSEQ multiplex PCR; TCRdb lists only in-frame clones, some missing. Found here are tens of thousands of clones, roughly 78% of them singletons; the top ten hold around a third. Trimming at V came to 0 bases and at J to 4 bases, leaving 5 bases not matched to a gene. This CDR3 is 16 amino acids long. The germline V gene encodes CDR1 LGHNA and CDR2 YSLEER. To note about this clone: Its antigen is as yet unknown.

Documented time point: cycle 4 day 1 (C4D1), after five to seven weeks of nivolumab. Exposure to brentuximab vedotin varied, and each patient had relapsed following autologous stem cell transplantation. Best responses fell into complete response, partial response or progressive disease. V gene TRBV4-3 combines with J gene TRBJ2-3; 9 nucleotides line up with TRBD2. The clonotype comes from a human donor with classical Hodgkin lymphoma. This material consisted of peripheral blood mononuclear cells (PBMCs), taken before the fourth cycle of nivolumab. The CDR3 here is CASSQDGGGGADTQYF. DNA of the CDR3: TGCGCCAGCAGCCAAGATGGGGGCGGGGGGGCAGATACGCAGTATTTT.